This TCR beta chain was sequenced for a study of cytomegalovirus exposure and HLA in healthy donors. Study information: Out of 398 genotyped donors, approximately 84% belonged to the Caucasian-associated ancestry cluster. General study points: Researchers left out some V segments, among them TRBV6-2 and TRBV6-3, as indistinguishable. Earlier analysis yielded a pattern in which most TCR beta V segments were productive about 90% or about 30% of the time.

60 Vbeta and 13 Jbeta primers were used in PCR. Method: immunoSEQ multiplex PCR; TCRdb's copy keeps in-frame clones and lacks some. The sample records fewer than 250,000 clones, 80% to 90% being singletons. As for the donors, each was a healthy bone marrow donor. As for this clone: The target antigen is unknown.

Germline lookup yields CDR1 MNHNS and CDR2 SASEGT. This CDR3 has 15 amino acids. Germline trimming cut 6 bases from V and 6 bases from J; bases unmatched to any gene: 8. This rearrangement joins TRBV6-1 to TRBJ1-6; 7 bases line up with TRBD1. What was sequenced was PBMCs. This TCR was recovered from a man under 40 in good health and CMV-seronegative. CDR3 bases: TGTGCCAGCAGCCATCTGACAGGGCCTAATTCACCCCTCCACTTT. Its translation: CASSHLTGPNSPLHF.